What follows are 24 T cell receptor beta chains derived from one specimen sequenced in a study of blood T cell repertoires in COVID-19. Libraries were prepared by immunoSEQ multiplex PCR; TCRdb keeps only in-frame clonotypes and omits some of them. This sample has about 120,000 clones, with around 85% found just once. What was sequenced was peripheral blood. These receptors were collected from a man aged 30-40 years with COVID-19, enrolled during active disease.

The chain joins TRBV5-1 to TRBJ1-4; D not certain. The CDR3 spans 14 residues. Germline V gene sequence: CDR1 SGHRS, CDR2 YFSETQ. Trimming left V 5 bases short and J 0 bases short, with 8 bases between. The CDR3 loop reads CASRASSTNEKLFF. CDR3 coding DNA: TGCGCCAGCAGGGCTAGCTCAACTAATGAAAAACTGTTTTTT. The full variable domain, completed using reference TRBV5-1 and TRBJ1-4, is KAGVTQTPRYLIKTRGQQVTLSCSPISGHRSVSWYQQTPGQGLQFLFEYFSETQRNKGNFPGRFSGRQFSNSRSEMNVSTLELGDSALYLCASRASSTNEKLFFGSGTQLSVL.

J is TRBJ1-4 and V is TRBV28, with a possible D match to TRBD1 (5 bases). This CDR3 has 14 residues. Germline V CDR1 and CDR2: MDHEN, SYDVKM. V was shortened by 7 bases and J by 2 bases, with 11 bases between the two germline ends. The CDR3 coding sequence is TGTGCCAGCACCCCAAGGGGTACTAATGAAAAACTGTTTTTT. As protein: CASTPRGTNEKLFF.

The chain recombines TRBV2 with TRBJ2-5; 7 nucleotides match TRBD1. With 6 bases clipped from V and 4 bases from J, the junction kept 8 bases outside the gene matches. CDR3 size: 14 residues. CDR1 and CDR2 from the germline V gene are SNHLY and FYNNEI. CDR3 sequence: CASSRQGDSETQYF. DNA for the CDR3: TGTGCCAGCAGCCGACAGGGAGACTCAGAGACCCAGTACTTC.

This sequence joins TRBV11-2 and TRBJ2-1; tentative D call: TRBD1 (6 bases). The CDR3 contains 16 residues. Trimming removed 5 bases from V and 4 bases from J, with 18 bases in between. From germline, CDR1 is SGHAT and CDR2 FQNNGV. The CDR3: CASSVNRVVDYNEQFF. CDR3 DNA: TGTGCCAGCAGCGTAAACAGGGTGGTCGATTACAATGAGCAGTTCTTC.

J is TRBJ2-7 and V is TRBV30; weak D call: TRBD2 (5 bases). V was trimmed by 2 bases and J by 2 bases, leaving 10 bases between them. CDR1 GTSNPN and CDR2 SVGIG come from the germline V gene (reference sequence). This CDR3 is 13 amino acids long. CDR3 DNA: TGTGCCTGGAGTCCCTCGGAGGCCTACGAGCAGTACTTC. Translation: CAWSPSEAYEQYF. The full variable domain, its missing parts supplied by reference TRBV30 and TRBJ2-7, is SQTIHQWPATLVQPVGSPLSLECTVEGTSNPNLYWYRQAAGRGLQLLFYSVGIGQISSEVPQNLSASRPQDRQFILSSKKLLLSDSGFYLCAWSPSEAYEQYFGPGTRLTVT.

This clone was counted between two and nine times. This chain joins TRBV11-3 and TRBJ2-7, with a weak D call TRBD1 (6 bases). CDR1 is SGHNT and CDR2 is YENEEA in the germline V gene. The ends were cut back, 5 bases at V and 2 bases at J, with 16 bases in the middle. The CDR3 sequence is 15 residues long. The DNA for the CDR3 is TGTGCCAGCAGCCCATTCCAGGGGAAGACCTACGAGCAGTACTTC. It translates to CASSPFQGKTYEQYF.

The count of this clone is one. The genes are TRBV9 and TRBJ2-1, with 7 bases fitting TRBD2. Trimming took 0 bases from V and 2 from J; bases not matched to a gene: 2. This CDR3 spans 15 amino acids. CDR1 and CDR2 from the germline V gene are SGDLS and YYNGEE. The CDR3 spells CASSVDSGTYNEQFF. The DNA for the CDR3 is TGTGCCAGCAGCGTAGACAGCGGGACCTACAATGAGCAGTTCTTC.

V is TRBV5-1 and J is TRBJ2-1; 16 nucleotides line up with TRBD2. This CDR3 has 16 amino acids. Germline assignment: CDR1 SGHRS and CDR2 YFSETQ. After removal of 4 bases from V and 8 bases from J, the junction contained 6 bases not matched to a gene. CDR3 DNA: TGCGCCAGCAGCAAGGGACTAGCGGGAGGGATGGATGAGCAGTTCTTC. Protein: CASSKGLAGGMDEQFF. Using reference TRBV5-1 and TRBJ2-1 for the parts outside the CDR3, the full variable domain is KAGVTQTPRYLIKTRGQQVTLSCSPISGHRSVSWYQQTPGQGLQFLFEYFSETQRNKGNFPGRFSGRQFSNSRSEMNVSTLELGDSALYLCASSKGLAGGMDEQFFGPGTRLTVL.

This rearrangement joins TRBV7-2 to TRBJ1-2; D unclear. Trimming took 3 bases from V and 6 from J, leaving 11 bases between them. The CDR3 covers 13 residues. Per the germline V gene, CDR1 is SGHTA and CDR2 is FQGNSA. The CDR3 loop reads CASSFPEADGYTF. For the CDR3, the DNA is TGTGCCAGCAGCTTTCCAGAAGCGGATGGCTACACCTTC.

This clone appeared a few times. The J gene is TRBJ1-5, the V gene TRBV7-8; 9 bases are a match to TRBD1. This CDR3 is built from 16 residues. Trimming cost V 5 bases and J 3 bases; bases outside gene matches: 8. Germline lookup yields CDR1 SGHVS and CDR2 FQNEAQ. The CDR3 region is CASSGIGQGYNQPQHF. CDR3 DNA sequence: TGTGCCAGCAGCGGCATAGGACAGGGGTACAATCAGCCCCAGCATTTT. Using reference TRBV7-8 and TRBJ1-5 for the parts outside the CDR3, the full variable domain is GAGVSQSPRYKVAKRGQDVALRCDPISGHVSLFWYQQALGQGPEFLTYFQNEAQLDKSGLPSDRFFAERPEGSVSTLKIQRTQQEDSAVYLCASSGIGQGYNQPQHFGDGTRLSIL.

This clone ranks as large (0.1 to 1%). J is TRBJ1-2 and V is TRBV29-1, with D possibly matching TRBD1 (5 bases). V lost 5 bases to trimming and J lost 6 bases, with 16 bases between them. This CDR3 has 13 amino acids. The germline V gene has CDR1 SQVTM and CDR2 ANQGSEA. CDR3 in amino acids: CSVMVSRVDGYTF. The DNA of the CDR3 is TGCAGCGTTATGGTTTCCAGGGTAGATGGCTACACCTTC. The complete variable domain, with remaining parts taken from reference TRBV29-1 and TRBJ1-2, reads SAVISQKPSRDICQRGTSLTIQCQVDSQVTMMFWYRQQPGQSLTLIATANQGSEATYESGFVIDKFPISRPNLTFSTLTVSNMSPEDSSIYLCSVMVSRVDGYTFGSGTRLTVV.

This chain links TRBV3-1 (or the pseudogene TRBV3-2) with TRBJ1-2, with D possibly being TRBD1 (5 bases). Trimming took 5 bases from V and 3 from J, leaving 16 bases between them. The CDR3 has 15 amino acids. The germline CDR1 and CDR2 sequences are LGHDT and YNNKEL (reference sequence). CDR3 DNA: TGTGCCAGCAGCGAAAGATCGGGCAGGGACTATGGCTACACCTTC. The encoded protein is CASSERSGRDYGYTF.

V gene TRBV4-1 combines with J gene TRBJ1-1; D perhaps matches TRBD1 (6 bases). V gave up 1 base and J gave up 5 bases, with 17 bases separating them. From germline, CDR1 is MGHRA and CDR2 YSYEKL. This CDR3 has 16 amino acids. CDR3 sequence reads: CASSQVPPGQLTEAFF. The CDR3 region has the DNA TGCGCCAGCAGCCAAGTCCCACCGGGACAACTTACTGAAGCTTTCTTT.

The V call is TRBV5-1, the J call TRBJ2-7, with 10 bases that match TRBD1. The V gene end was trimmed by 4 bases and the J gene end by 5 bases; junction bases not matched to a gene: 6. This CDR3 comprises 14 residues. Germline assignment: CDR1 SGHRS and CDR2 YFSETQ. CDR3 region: CASSGGQGFNEQYF. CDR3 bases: TGCGCCAGCAGCGGGGGACAGGGGTTCAACGAGCAGTACTTC.

The CDR3 loop is CASSTTANYGYTF. The DNA of the CDR3 is TGTGCCAGCAGTACGACAGCTAACTATGGCTACACCTTC. The chain joins TRBV6-6 to TRBJ1-2; D possibly corresponds to TRBD1 (5 bases). Germline V gene lookup returns CDR1 MNHNY and CDR2 SVGAGI (reference sequence). The ends were cut back, 5 bases at V and 0 bases at J, with 7 bases in the middle. The length of the CDR3 is 13 residues.

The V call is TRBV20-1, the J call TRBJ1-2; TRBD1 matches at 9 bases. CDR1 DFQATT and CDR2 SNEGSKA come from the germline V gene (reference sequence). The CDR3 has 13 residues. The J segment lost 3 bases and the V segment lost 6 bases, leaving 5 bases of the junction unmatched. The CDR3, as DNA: TGCAGTGCGAGTCGGACAGGGGACTATGGCTACACCTTC. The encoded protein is CSASRTGDYGYTF.

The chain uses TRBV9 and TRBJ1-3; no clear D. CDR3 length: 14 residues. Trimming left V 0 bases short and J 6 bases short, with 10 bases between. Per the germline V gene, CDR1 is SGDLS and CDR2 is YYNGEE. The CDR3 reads CASSVGREENTIYF. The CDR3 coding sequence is TGTGCCAGCAGCGTAGGGAGGGAAGAAAACACCATATATTTT.

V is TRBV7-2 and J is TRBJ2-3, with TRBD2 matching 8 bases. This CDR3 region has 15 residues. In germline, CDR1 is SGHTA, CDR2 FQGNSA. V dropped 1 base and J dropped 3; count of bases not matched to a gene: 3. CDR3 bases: TGTGCCAGCAGCTTAGTAGCGGGGCGAACAGATACGCAGTATTTT. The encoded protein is CASSLVAGRTDTQYF.

CDR3 sequence: CASSQEGGPQVAFF. The CDR3 nucleotides read TGTGCCAGCAGCCAAGAGGGCGGGCCCCAGGTCGCTTTCTTT. The rearrangement uses TRBV3-1 (or the pseudogene TRBV3-2) and TRBJ1-1; no clear D gene. Germline CDR1 and CDR2: LGHDT and YNNKEL (reference sequence). The CDR3 extends over 14 amino acids. V lost 0 bases to trimming and J lost 11 bases, with 16 bases between them.

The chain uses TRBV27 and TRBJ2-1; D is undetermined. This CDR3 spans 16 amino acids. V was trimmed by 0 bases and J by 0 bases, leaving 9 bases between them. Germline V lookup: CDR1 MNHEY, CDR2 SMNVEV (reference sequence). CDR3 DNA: TGTGCCAGCAGTTTATCAGCACTGAGCTCCTACAATGAGCAGTTCTTC. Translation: CASSLSALSSYNEQFF.

The CDR3: CASRLGLAGGSTGELFF. In DNA form, the CDR3 reads TGTGCCAGCAGGCTCGGACTAGCGGGAGGCTCCACCGGGGAGCTGTTTTTT. This chain links TRBV3-1 (or the pseudogene TRBV3-2) with TRBJ2-2, with TRBD2 matching over 14 bases. V lost 6 bases to trimming and J lost 4 bases; unmatched junction nucleotides: 7. Germline CDR1 is LGHDT and CDR2 is YNNKEL (reference sequence). CDR3 length: 17 amino acids.

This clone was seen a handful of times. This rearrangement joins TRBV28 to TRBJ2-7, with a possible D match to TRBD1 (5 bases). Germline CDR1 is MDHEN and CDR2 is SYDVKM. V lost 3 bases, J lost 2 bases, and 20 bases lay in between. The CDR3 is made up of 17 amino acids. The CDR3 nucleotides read TGTGCCAGCAGTTTCTGGGGCCAAGGGGTAGGGACCTACGAGCAGTACTTC. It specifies CASSFWGQGVGTYEQYF. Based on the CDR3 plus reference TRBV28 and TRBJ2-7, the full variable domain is DVKVTQSSRYLVKRTGEKVFLECVQDMDHENMFWYRQDPGLGLRLIYFSYDVKMKEKGDIPEGYSVSREKKERFSLILESASTNQTSMYLCASSFWGQGVGTYEQYFGPGTRLTVT.

The CDR3 DNA reads TGTGCCATCAGTGAGTCCGCCGGGACAGGGATGGATGAGCAGTTCTTC. Translating it yields CAISESAGTGMDEQFF. The genes are TRBV10-3 and TRBJ2-1; 9 nucleotides match TRBD1. Losses at the gene ends were 0 bases for V and 8 bases for J; bases not matched to a gene: 8. Per the germline V gene, CDR1 is ENHRY and CDR2 is SYGVKD. The CDR3 covers 16 residues.

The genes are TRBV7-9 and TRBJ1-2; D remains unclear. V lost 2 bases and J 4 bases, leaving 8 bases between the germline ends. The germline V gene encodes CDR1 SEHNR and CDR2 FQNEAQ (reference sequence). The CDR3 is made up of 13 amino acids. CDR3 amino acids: CASSLQELYGYTF. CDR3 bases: TGTGCCAGCAGCTTACAAGAACTCTATGGCTACACCTTC.